This T cell receptor (beta chain) was captured by sequencing in a study of PD-1 blockade in classical Hodgkin lymphoma. Every patient had relapsed following autologous stem cell transplantation, and cohorts differed in brentuximab vedotin exposure. Complete response, partial response or progressive disease was each patient's best response. Study-wide results and limits: At baseline, newly diagnosed patients reportedly showed less TCR diversity than healthy donors.

This clone has more than one count but fewer than ten. Its specificity is unknown. This CDR3 is 12 amino acids long. Germline loops: CDR1 LNHNV, CDR2 YYDKDF (reference sequence). The V and J ends lost 1 base and 6 bases respectively, with 6 bases between them. Clones were sequenced by immunoSEQ multiplex PCR, and TCRdb holds only the in-frame ones, with some missing. The profile shows about 110,000 clones, 89% of them singletons. The rearrangement joins TRBV15 to TRBJ1-2; no definite D call. The sample was peripheral blood mononuclear cells (PBMCs), taken before the second cycle of nivolumab. The origin of this receptor is a human donor with classical Hodgkin lymphoma. Here the CDR3 DNA reads TGTGCCACCAGCAGAGTTGGTAATGGCTACACCTTC. Protein sequence: CATSRVGNGYTF.